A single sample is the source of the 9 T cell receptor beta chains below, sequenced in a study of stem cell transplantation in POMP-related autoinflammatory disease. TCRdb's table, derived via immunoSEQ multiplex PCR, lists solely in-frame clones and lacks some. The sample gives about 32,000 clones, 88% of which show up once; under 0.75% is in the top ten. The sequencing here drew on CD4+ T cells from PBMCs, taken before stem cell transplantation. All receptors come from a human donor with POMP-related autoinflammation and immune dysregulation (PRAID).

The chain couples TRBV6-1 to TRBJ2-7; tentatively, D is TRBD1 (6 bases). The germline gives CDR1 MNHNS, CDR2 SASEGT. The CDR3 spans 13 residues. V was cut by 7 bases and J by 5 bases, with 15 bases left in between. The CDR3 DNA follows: TGTGCCAGCAATAGTCAGGGGATCGACGAGCAGTACTTC. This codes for CASNSQGIDEQYF.

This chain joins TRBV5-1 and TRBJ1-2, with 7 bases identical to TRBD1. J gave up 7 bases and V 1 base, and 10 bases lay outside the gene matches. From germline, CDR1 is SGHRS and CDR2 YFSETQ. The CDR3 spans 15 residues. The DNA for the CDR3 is TGCGCCAGCAGCTTGAGTATGGGGACAGAGGCTGGCTACACCTTC. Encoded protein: CASSLSMGTEAGYTF.

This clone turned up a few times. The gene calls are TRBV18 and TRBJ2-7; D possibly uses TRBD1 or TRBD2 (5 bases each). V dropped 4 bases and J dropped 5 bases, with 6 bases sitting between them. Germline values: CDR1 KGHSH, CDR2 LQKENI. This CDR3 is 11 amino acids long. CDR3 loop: CASSRGNEQYF. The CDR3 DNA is TGTGCCAGCTCACGGGGGAACGAGCAGTACTTC.

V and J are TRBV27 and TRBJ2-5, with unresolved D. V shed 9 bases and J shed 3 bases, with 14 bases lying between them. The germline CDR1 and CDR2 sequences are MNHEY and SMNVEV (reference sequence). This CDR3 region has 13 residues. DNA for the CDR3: TGTGCCAGACTAATTCGGAAGGAAGAGACCCAGTACTTC. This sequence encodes CARLIRKEETQYF.

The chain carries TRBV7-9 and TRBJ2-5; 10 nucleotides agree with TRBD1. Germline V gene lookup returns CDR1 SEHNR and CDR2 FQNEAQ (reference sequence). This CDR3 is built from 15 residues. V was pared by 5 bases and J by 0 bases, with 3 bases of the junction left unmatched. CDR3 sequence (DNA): TGTGCCAGCAGCGCGGGACAGGGGCACCAAGAGACCCAGTACTTC. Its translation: CASSAGQGHQETQYF.

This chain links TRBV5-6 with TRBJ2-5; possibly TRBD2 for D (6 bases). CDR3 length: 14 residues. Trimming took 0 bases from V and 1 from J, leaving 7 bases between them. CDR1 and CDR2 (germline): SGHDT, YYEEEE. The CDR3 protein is CASSLALAQETQYF. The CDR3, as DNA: TGTGCCAGCAGCTTGGCACTAGCCCAAGAGACCCAGTACTTC. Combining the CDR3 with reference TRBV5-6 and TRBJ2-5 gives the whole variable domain DAGVTQSPTHLIKTRGQQVTLRCSPKSGHDTVSWYQQALGQGPQFIFQYYEEEERQRGNFPDRFSGHQFPNYSSELNVNALLLGDSALYLCASSLALAQETQYFGPGTRLLVL.

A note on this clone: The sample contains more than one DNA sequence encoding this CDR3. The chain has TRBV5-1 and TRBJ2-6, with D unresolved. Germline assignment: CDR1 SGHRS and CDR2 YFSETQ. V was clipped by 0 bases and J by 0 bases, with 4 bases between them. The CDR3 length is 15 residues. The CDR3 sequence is CASSLGVSGANVLTF. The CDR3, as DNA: TGCGCCAGCAGCTTGGGAGTCTCTGGGGCCAACGTCCTGACTTTC. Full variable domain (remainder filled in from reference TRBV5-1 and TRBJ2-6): KAGVTQTPRYLIKTRGQQVTLSCSPISGHRSVSWYQQTPGQGLQFLFEYFSETQRNKGNFPGRFSGRQFSNSRSEMNVSTLELGDSALYLCASSLGVSGANVLTFGAGSRLTVL.

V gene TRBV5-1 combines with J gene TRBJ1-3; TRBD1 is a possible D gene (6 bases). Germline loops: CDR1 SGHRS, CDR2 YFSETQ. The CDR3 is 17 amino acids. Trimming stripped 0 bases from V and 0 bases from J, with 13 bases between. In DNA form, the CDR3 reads TGCGCCAGCAGCTTGGTTGGAGGACAGAGCTCTGGAAACACCATATATTTT. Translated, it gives CASSLVGGQSSGNTIYF. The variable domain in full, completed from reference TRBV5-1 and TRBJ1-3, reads KAGVTQTPRYLIKTRGQQVTLSCSPISGHRSVSWYQQTPGQGLQFLFEYFSETQRNKGNFPGRFSGRQFSNSRSEMNVSTLELGDSALYLCASSLVGGQSSGNTIYFGEGSWLTVV.

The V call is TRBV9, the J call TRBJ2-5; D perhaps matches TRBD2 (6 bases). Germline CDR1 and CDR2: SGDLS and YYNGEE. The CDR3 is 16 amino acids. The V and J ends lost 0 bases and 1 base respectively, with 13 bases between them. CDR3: CASSVGALAPQETQYF. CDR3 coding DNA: TGTGCCAGCAGCGTAGGGGCCCTAGCGCCCCAAGAGACCCAGTACTTC.